This T cell receptor (beta chain) was found in a study of T-cell memory formation after mild COVID-19. Using constant-segment primers, 5'RACE produced TCR alpha and TCR beta cDNA libraries carrying sample barcodes and UMIs. TCRdb reanalysed the 5' RACE reads using MiXCR and keeps one entry per CDR3 protein. The sample comprises around 340,000 distinct CDR3 sequences, 14% of which are singletons, and roughly 22% rests with the top ten. Sequencing used PBMCs or a T cell subset sorted from them (not recorded which). This sequence originates from a man between 18 and 35 years old who had mild COVID-19 (a few samples of this study predate the infection). Cell type and time point are not known.

The CDR3 region is CSARTATGSGNEQFF. The DNA for the CDR3 is TGCAGTGCTAGAACAGCGACAGGGTCAGGCAATGAGCAGTTCTTC. The chain couples TRBV20-1 to TRBJ2-1; 7 bases match TRBD1. The trim removed 2 bases at V and 6 bases at J, leaving 10 bases unmatched. The CDR3 is made up of 15 amino acids. Germline V CDR1 and CDR2: DFQATT, SNEGSKA (reference sequence).